The following is a T cell receptor (beta chain) sequence with its context. The antigen is not known. The sample is drawn from a study of shared clonotypes between healthy human individuals. Across the whole study: Each donor had three CD4 naive, three CD4 memory, two CD8 naive and one CD8 memory plate. Study-wide results and caveats: Among four donors, 4.5% to 5.5% of naive CD4 clonotypes were found in common.

CDR1 and CDR2 (germline): MDHEN, SYDVKM. The CDR3 has 18 residues. The ends were cut back, 3 bases at V and 0 bases at J, with 20 bases in the middle. Running of the assay took place at deep level. Assay used: immunoSEQ multiplex PCR; TCRdb lists only in-frame clones, some missing. This table holds around 1.9 million clones, approximately 92% found once. Naive-designated CD8 cells lacked CD45RO, were positively enriched for CCR7, and omitted terminally differentiated effector memory CD45RA+ cells. Adult donors, all healthy and HIV-negative, had no recent acute infections or vaccinations. The rearrangement uses TRBV28 and TRBJ1-1; possibly TRBD1 for D (5 bases). The sample consisted of naive CD8+ T cells from PBMCs. The TCR was taken from a man younger than 30 in good health. Some clones in this sample may be carry-over from other donors' samples. As DNA, the CDR3 is TGTGCCAGCAGTTTCCGACAGTCGAAGGGGACTCTGAACACTGAAGCTTTCTTT. This encodes CASSFRQSKGTLNTEAFF.